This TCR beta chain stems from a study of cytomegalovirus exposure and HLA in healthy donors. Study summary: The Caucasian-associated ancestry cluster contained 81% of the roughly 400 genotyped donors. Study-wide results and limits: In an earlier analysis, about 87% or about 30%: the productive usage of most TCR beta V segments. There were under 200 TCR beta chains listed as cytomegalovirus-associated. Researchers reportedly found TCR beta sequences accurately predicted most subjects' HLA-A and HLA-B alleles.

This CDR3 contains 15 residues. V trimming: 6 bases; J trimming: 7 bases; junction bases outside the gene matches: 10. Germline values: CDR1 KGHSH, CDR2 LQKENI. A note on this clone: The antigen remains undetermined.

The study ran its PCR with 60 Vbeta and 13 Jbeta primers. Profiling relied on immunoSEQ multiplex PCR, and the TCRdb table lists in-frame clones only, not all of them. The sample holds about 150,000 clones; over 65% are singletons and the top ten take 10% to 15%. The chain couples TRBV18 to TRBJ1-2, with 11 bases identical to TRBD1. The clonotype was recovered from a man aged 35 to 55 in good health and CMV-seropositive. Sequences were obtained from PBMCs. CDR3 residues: CASSDGTGGWSGYTF. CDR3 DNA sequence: TGTGCCAGCTCCGATGGGACAGGGGGATGGAGTGGCTACACCTTC.